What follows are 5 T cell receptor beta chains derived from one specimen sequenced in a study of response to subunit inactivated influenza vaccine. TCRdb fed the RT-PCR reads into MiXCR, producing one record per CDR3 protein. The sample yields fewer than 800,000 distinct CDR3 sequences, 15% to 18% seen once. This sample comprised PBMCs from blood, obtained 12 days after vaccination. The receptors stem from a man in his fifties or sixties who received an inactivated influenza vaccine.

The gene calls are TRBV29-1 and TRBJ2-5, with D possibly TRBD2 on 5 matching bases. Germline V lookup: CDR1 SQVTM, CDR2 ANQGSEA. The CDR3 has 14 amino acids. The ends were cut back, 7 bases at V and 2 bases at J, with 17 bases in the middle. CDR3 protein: CSAGRTLSQETQYF. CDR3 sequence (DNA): TGCAGCGCTGGACGGACTCTTTCTCAAGAGACCCAGTACTTC.

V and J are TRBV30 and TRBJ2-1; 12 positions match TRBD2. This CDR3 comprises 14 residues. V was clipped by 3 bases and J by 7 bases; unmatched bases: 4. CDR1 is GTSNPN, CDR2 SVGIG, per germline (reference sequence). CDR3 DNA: TGTGCCTGGAGGGCTAGCGGGAGGGCAAATGAGCAGTTCTTC. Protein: CAWRASGRANEQFF.

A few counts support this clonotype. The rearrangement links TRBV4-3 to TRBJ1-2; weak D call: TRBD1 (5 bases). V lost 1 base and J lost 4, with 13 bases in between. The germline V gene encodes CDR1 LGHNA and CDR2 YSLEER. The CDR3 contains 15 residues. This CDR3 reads CASSQASGGPYGYTF. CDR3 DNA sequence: TGCGCCAGCAGCCAAGCTTCCGGGGGACCCTATGGCTACACCTTC.

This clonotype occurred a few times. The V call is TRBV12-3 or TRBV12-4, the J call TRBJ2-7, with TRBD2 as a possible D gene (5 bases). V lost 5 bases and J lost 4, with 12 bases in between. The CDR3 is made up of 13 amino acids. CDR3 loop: CASSRDQAYEQYF. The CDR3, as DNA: TGTGCCAGCAGTCGGGATCAGGCGTACGAGCAGTACTTC.

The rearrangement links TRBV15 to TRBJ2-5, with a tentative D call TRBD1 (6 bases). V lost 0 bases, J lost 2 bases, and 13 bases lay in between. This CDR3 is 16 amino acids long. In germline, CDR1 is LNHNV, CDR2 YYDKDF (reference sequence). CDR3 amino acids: CATSRDERGQQETQYF. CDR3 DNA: TGTGCCACCAGCAGAGATGAAAGGGGACAACAAGAGACCCAGTACTTC. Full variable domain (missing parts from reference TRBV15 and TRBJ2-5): DAMVIQNPRYQVTQFGKPVTLSCSQTLNHNVMYWYQQKSSQAPKLLFHYYDKDFNNEADTPDNFQSRRPNTSFCFLDIRSPGLGDTAMYLCATSRDERGQQETQYFGPGTRLLVL.